This TCR beta chain was recovered during a study of shared clonotypes between healthy human individuals. The data were produced by immunoSEQ multiplex PCR, yet TCRdb's version contains in-frame clones alone and is incomplete. The data show about a million clones, about 77% seen once. The CDR3 has 14 amino acids. V gave up 8 bases and J gave up 0 bases, with 12 bases separating them. Germline values: CDR1 SNHLY, CDR2 FYNNEI. The sequence derives from a young man in good health. This chain uses TRBV2 with TRBJ2-3; tentatively, D is TRBD2 (6 bases). Sequencing was done on a sample of memory CD4+ T cells sorted from blood. Subset: CD45RA-negative fraction. CDR3 in amino acids: CASRLVGSTDTQYF. The DNA of the CDR3 is TGTGCCAGCCGACTAGTTGGTAGCACAGATACGCAGTATTTT.